The T cell receptor beta chain described here comes from a study of CD8+ T cells in alopecia areata. Study-wide context: Tofacitinib therapy took 6 to 18 months; 6 months off drug came after. Study outcomes and limitations: There were many expanded lesional clones persisting in scalp and blood during tofacitinib. Among the top 100, expanded CD8+ clones were significantly decreased by tofacitinib, as was scalp clonality.

Treatment of the sample: oral pan-JAK inhibitor, 5-10 mg twice daily. Using a FACSAria, the CD4+ and CD8+ T cells were sorted from the PBMCs. This clone has just a few counts. The antigen remains unidentified. Germline V gene sequence: CDR1 SQVTM, CDR2 ANQGSEA. The CDR3 runs 13 residues. The V gene lost 3 bases and the J gene lost 2 bases, with 10 bases spanning the gap. Extracted RNA was reverse transcribed, and the resulting cDNA served as sequencing template. Sequencing was performed with immunoSEQ multiplex PCR; in TCRdb, only in-frame clones are kept and a portion is missing. The profile shows roughly 64,000 clones, roughly 50% of them singletons.

The rearrangement links TRBV29-1 to TRBJ1-2; D gene ambiguous. Sequencing was performed on CD8+ T cells sorted from blood, taken at approximately week 37, from a patient treated with tofacitinib. The clonotype comes from a human donor with alopecia areata. The CDR3 loop reads CSVEPRENYGYTF. The CDR3 coding sequence is TGCAGCGTTGAGCCAAGGGAAAACTATGGCTACACCTTC.